This TCR beta chain came from a study of PD-1 blockade in classical Hodgkin lymphoma. Across the study: Nivolumab was given intravenously to patients at 3 mg/kg every 2 weeks.

J lost 5 bases, V lost 2 bases, and 2 bases had no gene match. Germline V gene data show CDR1 as KGHSH and CDR2 as LQKENI. This CDR3 has 15 residues. Details on this clone: Its matching antigen is unknown.

Study-wide results and limits: Healthy donors were reported to have higher baseline TCR diversity than newly diagnosed patients. Patients who initiated nivolumab within 1 year of ASCT were excluded.

Libraries were prepared by immunoSEQ multiplex PCR; TCRdb keeps only in-frame clonotypes and omits some of them. The repertoire has around 34,000 clones, 90% of them found once; the top ten carry about 0.21%. Every patient had relapsed following autologous stem cell transplantation, and cohorts differed in brentuximab vedotin exposure. Out of thawed PBMCs, magnetic negative selection purified CD4+ T cells. This clonotype originated in a human donor with classical Hodgkin lymphoma. V is TRBV18 and J is TRBJ2-5, with 13 bases matching TRBD2. The specimen comprised CD4+ T cells from blood, sampled at baseline. The CDR3 loop reads CASSPSTSGRETQYF. DNA of the CDR3: TGTGCCAGCTCACCATCGACTAGCGGGAGGGAGACCCAGTACTTC.